One T cell receptor beta chain is described in this entry. These data are taken from a study of blood T cell repertoires in COVID-19. Study background: The United States, Italy and Spain provided the acute and convalescent COVID-19 samples. T cells, B-cell-depleted T cells, or PBMCs supplied cDNA or gDNA.

Original processing methods: Estimation of nucleated cell counts was performed using reference gene primer amplification. Profiled with immunoSEQ multiplex PCR; TCRdb holds only in-frame clones, not every one. V and J calls and clone size come straight from that table; D and trimming were deduced from the DNA. Among over 250,000 clones listed, about 73% were seen once. CDR3 size: 15 residues. The ends lost 6 bases at V and 3 bases at J; junction bases unmatched: 8. Germline lookup yields CDR1 MNHEY and CDR2 SVGAGI. The sample consisted of peripheral blood. The TCR comes from a woman aged 80 or over with acute or convalescent COVID-19. The V gene is TRBV6-5, the J gene TRBJ2-5, with 9 bases aligning to TRBD1. CDR3 region: CASRYSRTGEETQYF. Written as DNA, the CDR3 is TGTGCCAGCAGGTATTCCCGGACAGGGGAAGAGACCCAGTACTTC.